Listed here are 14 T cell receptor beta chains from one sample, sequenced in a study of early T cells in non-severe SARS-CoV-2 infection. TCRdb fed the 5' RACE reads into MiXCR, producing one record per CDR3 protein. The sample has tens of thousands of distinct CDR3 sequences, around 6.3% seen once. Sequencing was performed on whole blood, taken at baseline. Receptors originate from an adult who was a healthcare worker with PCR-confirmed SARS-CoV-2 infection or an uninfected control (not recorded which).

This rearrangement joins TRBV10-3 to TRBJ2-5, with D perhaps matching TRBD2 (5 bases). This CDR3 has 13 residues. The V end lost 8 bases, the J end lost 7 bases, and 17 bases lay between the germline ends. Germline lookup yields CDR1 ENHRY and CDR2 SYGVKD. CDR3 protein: CAIGGRTRGTQYF. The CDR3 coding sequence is TGTGCCATCGGCGGGCGGACCCGAGGGACCCAGTACTTC.

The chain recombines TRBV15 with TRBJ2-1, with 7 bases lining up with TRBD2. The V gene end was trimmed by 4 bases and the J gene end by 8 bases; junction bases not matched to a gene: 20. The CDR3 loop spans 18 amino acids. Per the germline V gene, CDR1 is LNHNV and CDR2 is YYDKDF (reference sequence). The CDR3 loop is CATSKGLTRASGWDEQFF. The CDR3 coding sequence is TGTGCCACCAGCAAAGGCTTGACTCGGGCTAGCGGTTGGGATGAGCAGTTCTTC.

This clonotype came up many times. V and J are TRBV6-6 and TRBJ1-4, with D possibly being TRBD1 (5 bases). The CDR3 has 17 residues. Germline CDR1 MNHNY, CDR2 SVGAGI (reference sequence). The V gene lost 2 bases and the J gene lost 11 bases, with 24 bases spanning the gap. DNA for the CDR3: TGTGCCAGCAGTTACGTTCTTGGGCCAGGGTTTCGTAAGAAACTGTTTTTT. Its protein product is CASSYVLGPGFRKKLFF.

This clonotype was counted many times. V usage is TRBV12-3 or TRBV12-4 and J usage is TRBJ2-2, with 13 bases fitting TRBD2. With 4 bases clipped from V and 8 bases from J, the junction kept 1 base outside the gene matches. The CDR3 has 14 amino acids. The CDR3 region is CASSWGLAGGELFF. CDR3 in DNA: TGTGCCAGCAGTTGGGGACTAGCGGGAGGGGAGCTGTTTTTT.

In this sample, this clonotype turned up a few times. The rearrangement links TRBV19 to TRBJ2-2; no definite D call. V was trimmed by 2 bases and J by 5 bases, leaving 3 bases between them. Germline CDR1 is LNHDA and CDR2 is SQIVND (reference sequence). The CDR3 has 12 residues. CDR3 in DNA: TGTGCCAGTAGTATATGGACCGGGGAGCTGTTTTTT. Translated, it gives CASSIWTGELFF.

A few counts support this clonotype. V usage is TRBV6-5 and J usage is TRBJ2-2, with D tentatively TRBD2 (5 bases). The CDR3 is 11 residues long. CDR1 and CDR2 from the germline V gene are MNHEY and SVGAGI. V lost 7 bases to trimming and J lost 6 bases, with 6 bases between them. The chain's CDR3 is CASKRAGELFF. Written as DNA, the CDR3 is TGTGCCAGCAAGAGGGCCGGGGAGCTGTTTTTT.

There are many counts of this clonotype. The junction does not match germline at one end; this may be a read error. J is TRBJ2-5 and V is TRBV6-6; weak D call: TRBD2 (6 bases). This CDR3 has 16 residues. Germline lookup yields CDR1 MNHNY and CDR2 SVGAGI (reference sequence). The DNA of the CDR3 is TGTGCCAGCAGTTCGACCCGGGACTCCTTGAAAGAGGCCCAGTACTTC. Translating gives CASSSTRDSLKEAQYF.

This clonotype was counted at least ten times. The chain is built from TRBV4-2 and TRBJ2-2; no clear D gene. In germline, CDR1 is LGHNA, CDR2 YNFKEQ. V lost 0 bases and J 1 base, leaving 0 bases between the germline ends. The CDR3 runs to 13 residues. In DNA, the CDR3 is TGTGCCAGCAGCCAAGAGAACACCGGGGAGCTGTTTTTT. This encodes CASSQENTGELFF.

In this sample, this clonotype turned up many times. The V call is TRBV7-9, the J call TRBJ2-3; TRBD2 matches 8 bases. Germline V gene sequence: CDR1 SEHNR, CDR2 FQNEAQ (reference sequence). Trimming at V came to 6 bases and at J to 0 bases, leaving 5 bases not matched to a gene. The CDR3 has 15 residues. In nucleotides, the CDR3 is TGTGCCAGCAGTTATACTAGCGGCAGCACAGATACGCAGTATTTT. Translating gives CASSYTSGSTDTQYF.

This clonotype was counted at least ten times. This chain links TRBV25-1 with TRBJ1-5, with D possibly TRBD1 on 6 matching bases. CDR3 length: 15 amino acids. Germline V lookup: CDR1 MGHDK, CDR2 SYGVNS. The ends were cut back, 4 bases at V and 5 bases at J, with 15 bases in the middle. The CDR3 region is CASSGQDSTDQPQHF. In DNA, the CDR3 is TGTGCCAGCAGTGGTCAGGACAGCACCGATCAGCCCCAGCATTTT. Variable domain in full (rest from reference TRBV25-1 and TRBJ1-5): EADIYQTPRYLVIGTGKKITLECSQTMGHDKMYWYQQDPGMELHLIHYSYGVNSTEKGDLSSESTVSRIRTEHFPLTLESARPSHTSQYLCASSGQDSTDQPQHFGDGTRLSIL.

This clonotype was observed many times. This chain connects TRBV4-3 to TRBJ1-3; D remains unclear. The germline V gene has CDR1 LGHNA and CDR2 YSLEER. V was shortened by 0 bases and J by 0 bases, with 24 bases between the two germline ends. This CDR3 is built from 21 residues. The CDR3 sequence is CASSQELTASGRVSSGNTIYF. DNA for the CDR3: TGCGCCAGCAGCCAAGAGCTTACAGCCTCAGGAAGGGTGAGCTCTGGAAACACCATATATTTT.

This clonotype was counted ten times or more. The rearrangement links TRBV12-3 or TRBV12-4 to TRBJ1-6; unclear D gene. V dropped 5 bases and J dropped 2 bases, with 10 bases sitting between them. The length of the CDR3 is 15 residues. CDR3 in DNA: TGTGCCAGCAGTCTTGGACCGCCCTATAATTCACCCCTCCACTTT. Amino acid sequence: CASSLGPPYNSPLHF.

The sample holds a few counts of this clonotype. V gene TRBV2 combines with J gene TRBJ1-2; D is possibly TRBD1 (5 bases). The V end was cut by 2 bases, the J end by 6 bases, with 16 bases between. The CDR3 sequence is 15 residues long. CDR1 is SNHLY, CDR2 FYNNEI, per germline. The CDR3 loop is CASSERGRQSNGYTF. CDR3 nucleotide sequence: TGTGCCAGCAGTGAAAGGGGACGGCAAAGTAATGGCTACACCTTC.

The CDR3, as DNA: TGCAGTGCTAGGGGTGAGGGGGGGTTGTATACGCAGTATTTT. Translating it yields CSARGEGGLYTQYF. The chain is built from TRBV20-1 and TRBJ2-3; D perhaps matches TRBD2 (7 bases). The CDR3 sequence is 14 residues long. The germline V gene has CDR1 DFQATT and CDR2 SNEGSKA (reference sequence). V was trimmed by 3 bases and J by 7 bases, leaving 17 bases between them.